The 8 T cell receptor beta chains given below trace back to one sample, sequenced in a study of T cell clusters in autoimmune cytopenias. One tube held mixed TRB-A and TRB-B primer pools for touch-down PCR. TCRdb reworked the multiplex PCR reads into one entry per CDR3 protein, no DNA. There are under 3,500 distinct CDR3 sequences in the sample, with 3% to 3.5% held by the top ten. About 37,500 genome equivalents of blood DNA were amplified for TRB. Input material: peripheral blood. The receptors derive from a human donor with an autoimmune cytopenia or autoimmune hepatitis (not recorded which).

The chain is built from TRBV28 and TRBJ2-1; TCRdb selects TRBD1, and the lack of DNA leaves this call unchecked. Germline values: CDR1 MDHEN, CDR2 SYDVKM. This CDR3 is 14 amino acids long. The CDR3 loop is CASRTGYLLREQFF.

Measured by frequency, this clonotype is medium-sized (0.01 to 0.1%). The V and J genes are TRBV19 and TRBJ2-3; TCRdb's D call of TRBD1 is untestable without DNA. CDR1 is LNHDA, CDR2 SQIVND, per germline (reference sequence). The length of the CDR3 is 13 residues. The CDR3 loop is CASTTSGGETQYF.

The gene calls are TRBV20-1 and TRBJ1-1; as DNA is missing, the TRBD1 call by TCRdb cannot be tested. CDR1 DFQATT and CDR2 SNEGSKA come from the germline V gene (reference sequence). This CDR3 is 13 amino acids long. This chain's CDR3 is CSASNRGGTEAFF.

This clonotype counts as medium-sized by frequency. The rearrangement joins TRBV6-5 to TRBJ1-5. CDR1 and CDR2 (germline): MNHEY, SVGAGI. This CDR3 contains 15 residues. CDR3 sequence reads: CASSYGGTGNQPQHF.

This clonotype is classed as large (0.1 to 1%) by frequency. The genes are TRBV6-4 and TRBJ2-3. The CDR3 totals 14 residues. Per the germline V gene, CDR1 is MRHNA and CDR2 is SNTAGT. CDR3 region: CASSDAGGTDTQYF.

This sequence joins TRBV28 and TRBJ1-1; lacking DNA, the TRBD1 call made by TCRdb goes unchecked. Germline loops: CDR1 MDHEN, CDR2 SYDVKM. The CDR3 sequence is 17 residues long. CDR3 amino acids: CASFIPGQGRRGTEAFF. The complete variable domain, with remaining parts taken from reference TRBV28 and TRBJ1-1, reads DVKVTQSSRYLVKRTGEKVFLECVQDMDHENMFWYRQDPGLGLRLIYFSYDVKMKEKGDIPEGYSVSREKKERFSLILESASTNQTSMYLCASFIPGQGRRGTEAFFGQGTRLTVV.

This clonotype is identified as medium-sized from frequency. The genes are TRBV5-4 and TRBJ1-3; TCRdb's assignment of TRBD1 cannot be checked, as there is no DNA. Looked up from germline, CDR1 is SGHNT and CDR2 is YYREEE (reference sequence). This CDR3 contains 17 residues. The CDR3 here is CASSLAGWGASGNTIYF.

The rearrangement uses TRBV20-1 and TRBJ2-3; there is no DNA to check the TCRdb D call of TRBD2. CDR3 length: 14 residues. Germline V CDR1 and CDR2: DFQATT, SNEGSKA (reference sequence). CDR3 region: CSAYEAGITDTQYF.